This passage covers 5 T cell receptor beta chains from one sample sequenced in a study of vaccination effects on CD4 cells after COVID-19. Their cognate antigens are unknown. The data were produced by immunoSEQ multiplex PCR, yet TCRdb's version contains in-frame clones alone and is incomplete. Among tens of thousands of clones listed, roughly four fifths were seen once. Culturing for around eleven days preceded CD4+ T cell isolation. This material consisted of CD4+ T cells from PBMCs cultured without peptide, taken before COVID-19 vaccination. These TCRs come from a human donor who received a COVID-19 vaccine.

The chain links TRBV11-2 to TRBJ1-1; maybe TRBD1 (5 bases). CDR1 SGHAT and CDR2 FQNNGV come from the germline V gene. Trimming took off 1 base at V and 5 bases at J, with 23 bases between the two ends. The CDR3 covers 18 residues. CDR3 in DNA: TGTGCCAGCAGCTTAGGTCGTGTGAATCTGGAAAAGGGGACTGAAGCTTTCTTT. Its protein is CASSLGRVNLEKGTEAFF. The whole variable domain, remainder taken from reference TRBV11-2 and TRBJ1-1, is EAGVAQSPRYKIIEKRQSVAFWCNPISGHATLYWYQQILGQGPKLLIQFQNNGVVDDSQLPKDRFSAERLKGVDSTLKIQPAKLEDSAVYLCASSLGRVNLEKGTEAFFGQGTRLTVV.

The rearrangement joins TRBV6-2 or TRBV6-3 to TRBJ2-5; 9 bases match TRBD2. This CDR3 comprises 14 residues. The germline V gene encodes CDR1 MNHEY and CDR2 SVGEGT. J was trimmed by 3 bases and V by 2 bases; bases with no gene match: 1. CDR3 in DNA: TGTGCCAGCAGTTACGGACTAGCGAAAGAGACCCAGTACTTC. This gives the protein CASSYGLAKETQYF.

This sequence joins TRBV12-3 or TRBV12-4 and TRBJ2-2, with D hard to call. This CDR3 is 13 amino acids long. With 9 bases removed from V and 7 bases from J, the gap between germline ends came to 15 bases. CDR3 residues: CASPSSGGGELFF. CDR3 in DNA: TGTGCCAGTCCCTCCTCGGGTGGCGGGGAGCTGTTTTTT.

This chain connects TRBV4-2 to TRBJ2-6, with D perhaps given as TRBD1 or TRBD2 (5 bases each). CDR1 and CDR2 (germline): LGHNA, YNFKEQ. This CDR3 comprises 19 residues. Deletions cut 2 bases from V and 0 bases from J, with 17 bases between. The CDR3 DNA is TGTGCCAGCAGCCAACCCAGGGATAAGGGAGCCTCTGGGGCCAACGTCCTGACTTTC. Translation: CASSQPRDKGASGANVLTF.

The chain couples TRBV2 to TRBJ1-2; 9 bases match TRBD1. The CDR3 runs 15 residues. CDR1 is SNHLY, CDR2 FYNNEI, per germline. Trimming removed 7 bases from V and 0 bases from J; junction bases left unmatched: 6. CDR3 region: CASTGTGFTNYGYTF. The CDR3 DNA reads TGTGCCAGCACCGGGACAGGGTTCACTAACTATGGCTACACCTTC.